The TCR beta chain under discussion was sequenced for a study of T cell responses to AZD1222 COVID-19 vaccine. In the case of this clone: Its antigen remains unknown.

Germline loops: CDR1 SGHTA, CDR2 FQGNSA. V was clipped by 5 bases and J by 4 bases; unmatched bases: 8. The CDR3 has 15 amino acids. Study conclusions and caveats: Variant regions that are unmutated are reportedly the target of nearly half of spike-specific TCRs. All repertoire sampling was performed exclusively after the peak T cell response. After two AZD1222 doses, spike-specific TCR breadth and depth rose versus day 0. Females made up more of the donors, who were largely white British, and clonal diversity may have come out too low.

Measured with immunoSEQ multiplex PCR; TCRdb has only the in-frame clones, and not every one. The sample contains around 130,000 clones, 80% to 90% of which appear only once. The chain links TRBV7-2 to TRBJ2-7; 10 positions match TRBD2. The sample consisted of peripheral blood, taken on day 0 of AZD1222 vaccination. This clonotype originated in an adult in good health. The CDR3 nucleotides read TGTGCCAGCAGCGTCGATAGCGGGGGGAGTTACGAGCAGTACTTC. Amino acid sequence: CASSVDSGGSYEQYF. The whole variable domain, filled in from reference TRBV7-2 and TRBJ2-7, reads GAGVSQSPSNKVTEKGKDVELRCDPISGHTALYWYRQSLGQGLEFLIYFQGNSAPDKSGLPSDRFSAERTGGSVSTLTIQRTQQEDSAVYLCASSVDSGGSYEQYFGPGTRLTVT.